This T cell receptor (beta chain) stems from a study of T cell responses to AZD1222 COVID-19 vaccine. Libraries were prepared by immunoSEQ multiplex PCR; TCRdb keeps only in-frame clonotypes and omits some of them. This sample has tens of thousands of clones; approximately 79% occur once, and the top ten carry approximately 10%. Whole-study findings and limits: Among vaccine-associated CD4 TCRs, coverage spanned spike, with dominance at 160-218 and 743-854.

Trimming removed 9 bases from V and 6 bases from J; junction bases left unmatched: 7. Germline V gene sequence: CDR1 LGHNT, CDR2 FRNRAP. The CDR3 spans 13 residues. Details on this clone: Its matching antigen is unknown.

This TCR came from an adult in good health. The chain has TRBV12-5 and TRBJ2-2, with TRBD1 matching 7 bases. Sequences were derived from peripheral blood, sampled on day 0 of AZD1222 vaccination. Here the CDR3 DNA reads TGTGCTAGCTCAACAGGGGCGGCCGGGGAGCTGTTTTTT. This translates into CASSTGAAGELFF.